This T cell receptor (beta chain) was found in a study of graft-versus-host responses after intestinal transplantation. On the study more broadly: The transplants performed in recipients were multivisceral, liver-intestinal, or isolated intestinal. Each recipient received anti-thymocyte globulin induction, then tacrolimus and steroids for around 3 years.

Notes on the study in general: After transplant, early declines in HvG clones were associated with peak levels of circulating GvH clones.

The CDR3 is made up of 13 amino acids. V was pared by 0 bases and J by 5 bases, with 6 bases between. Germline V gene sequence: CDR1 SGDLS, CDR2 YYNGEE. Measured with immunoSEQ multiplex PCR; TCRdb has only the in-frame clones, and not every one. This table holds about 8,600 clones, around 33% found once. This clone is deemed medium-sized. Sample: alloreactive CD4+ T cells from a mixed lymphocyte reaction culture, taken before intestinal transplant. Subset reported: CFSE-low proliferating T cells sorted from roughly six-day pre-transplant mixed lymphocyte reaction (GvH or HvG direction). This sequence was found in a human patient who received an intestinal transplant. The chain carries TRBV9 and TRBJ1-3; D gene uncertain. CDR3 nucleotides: TGTGCCAGCAGCGTAGCCCCAAGAAACACCATATATTTT. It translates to CASSVAPRNTIYF.